The 16 T cell receptor beta chains reported below all come from one sample, sequenced in a study of cytomegalovirus exposure and HLA in healthy donors. With 60 Vbeta and 13 Jbeta primers, the PCR was carried out. Libraries were prepared by immunoSEQ multiplex PCR; TCRdb keeps only in-frame clonotypes and omits some of them. The data show 300,000 or so clones, with roughly 81% seen just once and 1.5% to 2.5% held by the top ten. Material for sequencing was PBMCs. These receptor sequences come from a woman between 35 and 50 years old in good health and CMV-seropositive.

The J gene is TRBJ1-1, the V gene TRBV7-9; D remains unclear. CDR1 is SEHNR and CDR2 is FQNEAQ in the germline V gene (reference sequence). V was cut by 2 bases and J by 6 bases, with 16 bases left in between. This CDR3 is 15 amino acids long. The CDR3 region has the DNA TGTGCCAGCAGCTTAACACCGGCGGGGAGGGCTGAAGCTTTCTTT. This sequence encodes CASSLTPAGRAEAFF.

V usage is TRBV10-3 and J usage is TRBJ1-2; D is uncertain. Germline loops: CDR1 ENHRY, CDR2 SYGVKD. The CDR3 runs 12 residues. Trimming stripped 10 bases from V and 4 bases from J, with 13 bases between. The CDR3 loop is CATLRVGYGYTF. Here the CDR3 DNA reads TGTGCCACCCTCCGGGTAGGCTATGGCTACACCTTC.

J is TRBJ2-2 and V is TRBV18; TRBD2 aligns across 9 bases. V was pared by 1 base and J by 2 bases, with 5 bases of the junction left unmatched. The CDR3 extends over 17 amino acids. The germline V gene encodes CDR1 KGHSH and CDR2 LQKENI. The CDR3 protein is CASSPQSSGVNTGELFF. CDR3 nucleotides: TGTGCCAGCTCACCACAGTCTAGCGGGGTCAACACCGGGGAGCTGTTTTTT. Based on the CDR3 plus reference TRBV18 and TRBJ2-2, the full variable domain is NAGVMQNPRHLVRRRGQEARLRCSPMKGHSHVYWYRQLPEEGLKFMVYLQKENIIDESGMPKERFSAEFPKEGPSILRIQQVVRGDSAAYFCASSPQSSGVNTGELFFGEGSRLTVL.

The count of this clone is one. V usage is TRBV15 and J usage is TRBJ2-7; the D gene is possibly TRBD2 (6 bases). The CDR3 is 15 residues long. V was cut by 0 bases and J by 6 bases, with 15 bases left in between. Per germline, CDR1 LNHNV and CDR2 YYDKDF (reference sequence). CDR3 sequence reads: CATSRDLGGAGEQYF. The DNA of the CDR3 is TGTGCCACCAGCAGAGATCTGGGAGGAGCGGGCGAGCAGTACTTC.

This clone was observed a handful of times. This chain joins TRBV7-8 and TRBJ1-2; TRBD1 is a possible D gene (5 bases). The V gene's germline CDR1 is SGHVS and CDR2 FQNEAQ. V was shortened by 3 bases and J by 8 bases, with 13 bases between the two germline ends. This CDR3 has 13 amino acids. CDR3 sequence (DNA): TGTGCCAGCAGCTTGGCGGCAGGGAACGGCTACACCTTC. Residues: CASSLAAGNGYTF.

The chain recombines TRBV5-5 with TRBJ1-5; 9 nucleotides align to TRBD1. With V trimmed by 4 bases and J by 5 bases, 7 bases remained unmatched. The CDR3 covers 15 residues. Germline-derived CDR1 and CDR2 are SGHKS and YYEKEE (reference sequence). The CDR3 coding sequence is TGTGCCAGCAGCCAAGGGACAGGGTCCTATCAGCCCCAGCATTTT. It codes for CASSQGTGSYQPQHF.

The rearrangement links TRBV30 to TRBJ2-7, with D possibly TRBD1 on 5 matching bases. Per the germline V gene, CDR1 is GTSNPN and CDR2 is SVGIG (reference sequence). The CDR3 is 15 amino acids. V lost 5 bases and J 6 bases, leaving 23 bases between the germline ends. This CDR3 is CAWEKGNRIYSEQYF. The CDR3 nucleotides read TGTGCCTGGGAGAAGGGGAACAGGATCTACTCCGAGCAGTACTTC.

V usage is TRBV19 and J usage is TRBJ1-5; 7 nucleotides agree with TRBD1. This CDR3 is 13 amino acids long. Trimming cost V 5 bases and J 7 bases; bases outside gene matches: 5. Germline CDR1 is LNHDA and CDR2 is SQIVND (reference sequence). The CDR3 region has the DNA TGTGCCAGTAGTGAGGGGGCTCAGCAGCCCCAGCATTTT. This translates into CASSEGAQQPQHF.

This chain uses TRBV4-3 with TRBJ1-6; a possible D gene is TRBD1 (6 bases). V gave up 3 bases and J gave up 4 bases, with 10 bases separating them. The CDR3 totals 15 residues. CDR1 and CDR2 (germline): LGHNA, YSLEER. DNA for the CDR3: TGCGCCAGCAGCCAGACCGGGACATATAATTCACCCCTCCACTTT. Residues: CASSQTGTYNSPLHF.

The chain combines TRBV30 with TRBJ2-7; 7 bases are shared with TRBD2. Germline CDR1 is GTSNPN and CDR2 is SVGIG (reference sequence). There are 14 residues in the CDR3. V was pared by 1 base and J by 2 bases, with 5 bases of the junction left unmatched. The CDR3 DNA is TGTGCCTGGAGTGGCGGAGCGGGGACCTACGAGCAGTACTTC. This encodes CAWSGGAGTYEQYF.

This chain uses TRBV19 with TRBJ2-7, with TRBD1 matching over 10 bases. The germline V gene has CDR1 LNHDA and CDR2 SQIVND (reference sequence). V was clipped by 5 bases and J by 2 bases; unmatched bases: 9. CDR3 length: 16 amino acids. CDR3 amino acids: CASSQLPGQGTYEQYF. The DNA of the CDR3 is TGTGCCAGTAGTCAACTTCCGGGACAGGGGACCTACGAGCAGTACTTC. Full variable domain (rest looked up from reference TRBV19 and TRBJ2-7): DGGITQSPKYLFRKEGQNVTLSCEQNLNHDAMYWYRQDPGQGLRLIYYSQIVNDFQKGDIAEGYSVSREKKESFPLTVTSAQKNPTAFYLCASSQLPGQGTYEQYFGPGTRLTVT.

This chain connects TRBV28 to TRBJ1-3; perhaps TRBD1 as D (6 bases). Trimming removed 5 bases at V and 4 bases at J, with 15 bases between. The CDR3 consists of 15 residues. Germline assignment: CDR1 MDHEN and CDR2 SYDVKM. CDR3 sequence: CASSVDRPLGNTIYF. In nucleotides, the CDR3 is TGTGCCAGCAGTGTTGACAGGCCGCTGGGAAACACCATATATTTT.

The chain combines TRBV11-3 with TRBJ2-1; possibly TRBD2 for D (5 bases). V lost 4 bases and J lost 1, with 8 bases in between. The V gene's germline CDR1 is SGHNT and CDR2 YENEEA. The CDR3 covers 14 residues. The CDR3: CASSSAGSYNEQFF. CDR3 sequence (DNA): TGTGCCAGCAGCTCGGCGGGTTCCTACAATGAGCAGTTCTTC.

The chain couples TRBV7-9 to TRBJ2-5; D not certain. V was pared by 5 bases and J by 6 bases, with 7 bases between. Germline CDR1 SEHNR, CDR2 FQNEAQ (reference sequence). CDR3 length: 11 residues. CDR3 DNA: TGTGCCAGCAGCAATGGCCAGACCCAGTACTTC. Translating it yields CASSNGQTQYF.

The rearrangement uses TRBV6-5 and TRBJ2-3; 9 nucleotides agree with TRBD1. CDR3 length: 15 amino acids. The V segment lost 6 bases and the J segment 6 bases; nucleotides outside the gene matches: 10. Germline V gene sequence: CDR1 MNHEY, CDR2 SVGAGI. CDR3 residues: CASSLGQGITDTQYF. The CDR3 nucleotides are TGTGCCAGCAGCCTGGGACAGGGTATTACCGATACGCAGTATTTT.

The chain couples TRBV5-6 to TRBJ1-4, with TRBD1 matching 7 bases. V dropped 1 base and J dropped 1; count of bases not matched to a gene: 7. The V gene's germline CDR1 is SGHDT and CDR2 YYEEEE. The CDR3 is 17 residues long. Written as DNA, the CDR3 is TGTGCCAGCAGCTTGTATCGAGGGGGCATAACTAATGAAAAACTGTTTTTT. This codes for CASSLYRGGITNEKLFF.